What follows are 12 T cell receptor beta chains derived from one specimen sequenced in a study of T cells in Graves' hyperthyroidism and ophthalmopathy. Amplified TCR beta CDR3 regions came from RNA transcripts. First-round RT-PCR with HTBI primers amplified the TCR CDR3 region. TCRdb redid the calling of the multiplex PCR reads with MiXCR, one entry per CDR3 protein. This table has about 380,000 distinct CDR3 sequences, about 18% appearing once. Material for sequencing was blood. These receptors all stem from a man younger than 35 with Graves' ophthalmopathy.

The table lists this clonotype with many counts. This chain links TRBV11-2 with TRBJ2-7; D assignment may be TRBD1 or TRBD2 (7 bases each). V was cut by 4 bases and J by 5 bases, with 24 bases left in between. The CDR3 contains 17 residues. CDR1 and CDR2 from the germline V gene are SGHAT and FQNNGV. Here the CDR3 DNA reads TGTGCCAGCAGCTCCTGGCCGGTAGGGGCAGGGGGGGACGAGCAGTACTTC. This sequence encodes CASSSWPVGAGGDEQYF.

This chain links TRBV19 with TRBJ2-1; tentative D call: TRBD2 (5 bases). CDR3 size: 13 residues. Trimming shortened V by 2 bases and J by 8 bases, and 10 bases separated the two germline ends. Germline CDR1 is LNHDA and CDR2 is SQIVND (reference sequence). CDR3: CASSITGWDEQFF. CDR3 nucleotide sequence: TGTGCCAGTAGTATAACGGGATGGGATGAGCAGTTCTTC.

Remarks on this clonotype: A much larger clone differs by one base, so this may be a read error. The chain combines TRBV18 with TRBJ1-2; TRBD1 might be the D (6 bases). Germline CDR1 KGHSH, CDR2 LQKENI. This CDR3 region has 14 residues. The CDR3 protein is CANSPREGTNGYTF. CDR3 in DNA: TGTGCCAACTCACCTCGGGAAGGGACAAATGGCTACACCTTC.

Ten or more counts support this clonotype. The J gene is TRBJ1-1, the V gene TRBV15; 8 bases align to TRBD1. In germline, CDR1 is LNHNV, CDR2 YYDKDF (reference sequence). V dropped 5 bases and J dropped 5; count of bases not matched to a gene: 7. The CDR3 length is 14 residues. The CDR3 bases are TGTGCCACCAGCGACAGGGGAGGAAGGACTGAAGCTTTCTTT. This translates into CATSDRGGRTEAFF. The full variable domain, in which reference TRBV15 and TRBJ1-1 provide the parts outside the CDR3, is DAMVIQNPRYQVTQFGKPVTLSCSQTLNHNVMYWYQQKSSQAPKLLFHYYDKDFNNEADTPDNFQSRRPNTSFCFLDIRSPGLGDTAMYLCATSDRGGRTEAFFGQGTRLTVV.

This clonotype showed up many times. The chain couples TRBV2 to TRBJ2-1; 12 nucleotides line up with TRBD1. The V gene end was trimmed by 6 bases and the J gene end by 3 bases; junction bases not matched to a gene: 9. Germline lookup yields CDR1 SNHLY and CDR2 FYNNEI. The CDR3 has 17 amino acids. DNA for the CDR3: TGTGCCAGCAGGCAACCCGGGACAGGGGGCCTCTACAATGAGCAGTTCTTC. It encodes CASRQPGTGGLYNEQFF.

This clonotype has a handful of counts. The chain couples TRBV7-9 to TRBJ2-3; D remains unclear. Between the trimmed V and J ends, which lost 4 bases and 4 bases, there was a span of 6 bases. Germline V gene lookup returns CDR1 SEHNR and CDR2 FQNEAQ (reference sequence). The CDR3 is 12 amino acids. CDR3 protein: CASSSRSDTQYF. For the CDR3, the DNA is TGTGCCAGCAGCTCCAGGTCAGATACGCAGTATTTT.

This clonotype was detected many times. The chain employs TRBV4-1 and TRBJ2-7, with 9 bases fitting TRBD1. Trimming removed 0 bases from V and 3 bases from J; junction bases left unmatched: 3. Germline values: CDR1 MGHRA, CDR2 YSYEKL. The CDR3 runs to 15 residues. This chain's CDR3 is CASSQDLDRGYEQYF. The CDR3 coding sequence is TGCGCCAGCAGCCAAGATCTGGACAGGGGCTACGAGCAGTACTTC.

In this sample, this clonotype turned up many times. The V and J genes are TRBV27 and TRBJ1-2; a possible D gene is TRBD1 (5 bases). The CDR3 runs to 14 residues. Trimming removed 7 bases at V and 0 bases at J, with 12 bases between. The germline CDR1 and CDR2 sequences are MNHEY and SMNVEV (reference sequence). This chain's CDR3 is CASKSGWANYGYTF. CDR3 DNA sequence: TGTGCCAGCAAGTCAGGGTGGGCTAACTATGGCTACACCTTC.

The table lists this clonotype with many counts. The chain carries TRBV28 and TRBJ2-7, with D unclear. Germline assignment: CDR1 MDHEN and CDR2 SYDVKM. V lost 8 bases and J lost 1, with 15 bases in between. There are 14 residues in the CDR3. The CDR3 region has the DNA TGTGCCAGCCGCCCCGGTGGGGAATCCTACGAGCAGTACTTC. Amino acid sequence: CASRPGGESYEQYF. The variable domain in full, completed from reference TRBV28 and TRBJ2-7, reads DVKVTQSSRYLVKRTGEKVFLECVQDMDHENMFWYRQDPGLGLRLIYFSYDVKMKEKGDIPEGYSVSREKKERFSLILESASTNQTSMYLCASRPGGESYEQYFGPGTRLTVT.

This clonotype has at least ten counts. For the CDR3, the DNA is TGTGCCAGCAGTGAATCTGGGGGGGCCGGACGTTCTGAAGCTTTCTTT. Residues: CASSESGGAGRSEAFF. The V and J genes are TRBV2 and TRBJ1-1, with D possibly TRBD1 on 6 matching bases. The CDR3 extends over 16 amino acids. CDR1 is SNHLY, CDR2 FYNNEI, per germline. The ends were cut back, 2 bases at V and 6 bases at J, with 19 bases in the middle.

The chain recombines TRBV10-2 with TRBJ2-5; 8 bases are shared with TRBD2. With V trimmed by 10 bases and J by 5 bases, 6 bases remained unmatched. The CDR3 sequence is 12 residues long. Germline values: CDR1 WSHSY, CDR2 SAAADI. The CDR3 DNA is TGCGCCACAGGACTAGCCGGTGAGACCCAGTACTTC. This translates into CATGLAGETQYF.

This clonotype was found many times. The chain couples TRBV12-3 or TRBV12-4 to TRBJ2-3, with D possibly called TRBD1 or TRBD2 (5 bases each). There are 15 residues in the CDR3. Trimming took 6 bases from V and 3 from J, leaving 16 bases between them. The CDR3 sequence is CASSPPSGATDTQYF. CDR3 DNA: TGTGCCAGCAGCCCGCCCTCCGGGGCAACAGATACGCAGTATTTT.